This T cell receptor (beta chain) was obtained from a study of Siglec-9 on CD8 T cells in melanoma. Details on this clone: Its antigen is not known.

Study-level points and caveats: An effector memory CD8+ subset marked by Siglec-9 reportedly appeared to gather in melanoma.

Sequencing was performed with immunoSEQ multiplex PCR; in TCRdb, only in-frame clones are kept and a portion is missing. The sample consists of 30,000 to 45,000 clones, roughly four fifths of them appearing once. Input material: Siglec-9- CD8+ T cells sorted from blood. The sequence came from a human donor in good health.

CDR3 residues: CASSLSLAGTGTYEQYF. CDR3 coding DNA: TGTGCCAGCAGTTTATCTCTGGCGGGGACAGGAACCTACGAGCAGTACTTC. The chain joins TRBV28 to TRBJ2-7; 8 bases match TRBD1. The V gene's germline CDR1 is MDHEN and CDR2 SYDVKM. Germline trimming cut 1 base from V and 2 bases from J; bases unmatched to any gene: 10. The CDR3 consists of 17 residues.